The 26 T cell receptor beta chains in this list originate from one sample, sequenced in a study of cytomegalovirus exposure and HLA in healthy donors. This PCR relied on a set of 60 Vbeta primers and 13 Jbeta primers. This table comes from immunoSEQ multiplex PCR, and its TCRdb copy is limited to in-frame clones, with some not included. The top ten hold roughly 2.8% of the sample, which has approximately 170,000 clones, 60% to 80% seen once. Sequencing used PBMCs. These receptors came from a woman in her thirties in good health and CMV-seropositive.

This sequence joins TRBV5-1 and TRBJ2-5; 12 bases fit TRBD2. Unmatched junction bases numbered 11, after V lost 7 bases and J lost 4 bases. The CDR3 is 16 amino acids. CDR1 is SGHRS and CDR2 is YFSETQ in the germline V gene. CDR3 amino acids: CASGEGTSGLGETQYF. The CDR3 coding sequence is TGCGCCAGCGGAGAGGGGACTAGCGGGTTGGGAGAGACCCAGTACTTC.

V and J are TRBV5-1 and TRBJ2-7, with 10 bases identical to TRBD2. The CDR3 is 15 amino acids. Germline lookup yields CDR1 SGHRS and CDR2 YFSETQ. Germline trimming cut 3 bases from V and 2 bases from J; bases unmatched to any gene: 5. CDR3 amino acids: CASSSSGTSAYEQYF. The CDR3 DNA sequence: TGCGCCAGCAGCTCTTCCGGGACTAGCGCCTACGAGCAGTACTTC.

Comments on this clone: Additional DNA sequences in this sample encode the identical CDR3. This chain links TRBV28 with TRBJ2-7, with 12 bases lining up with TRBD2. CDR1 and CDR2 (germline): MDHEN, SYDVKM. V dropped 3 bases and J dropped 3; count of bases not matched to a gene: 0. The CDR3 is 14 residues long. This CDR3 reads CASSLTSGSYEQYF. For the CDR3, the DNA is TGTGCCAGCAGTTTGACTAGCGGGAGCTACGAGCAGTACTTC.

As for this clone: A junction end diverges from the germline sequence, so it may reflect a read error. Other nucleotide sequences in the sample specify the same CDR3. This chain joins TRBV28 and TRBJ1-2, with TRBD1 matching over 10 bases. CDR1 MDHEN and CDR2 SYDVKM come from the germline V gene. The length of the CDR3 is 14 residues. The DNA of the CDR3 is TGTGCCAGCAGTCCGGGACAGGGGAACTATGGCTATACCTTC. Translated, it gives CASSPGQGNYGYTF.

The CDR3 region is CASSAGQGLNSPLHF. Written as DNA, the CDR3 is TGTGCCAGCAGCGCGGGACAGGGCCTTAATTCACCCCTCCACTTT. The chain has TRBV14 and TRBJ1-6; 9 bases align to TRBD1. The CDR3 contains 15 residues. Germline CDR1 SGHDN, CDR2 FVKESK. Unmatched junction bases numbered 5, after V lost 5 bases and J lost 6 bases. Variable domain in full (rest from reference TRBV14 and TRBJ1-6): EAGVTQFPSHSVIEKGQTVTLRCDPISGHDNLYWYRRVMGKEIKFLLHFVKESKQDESGMPNNRFLAERTGGTYSTLKVQPAELEDSGVYFCASSAGQGLNSPLHFGNGTRLTVT.

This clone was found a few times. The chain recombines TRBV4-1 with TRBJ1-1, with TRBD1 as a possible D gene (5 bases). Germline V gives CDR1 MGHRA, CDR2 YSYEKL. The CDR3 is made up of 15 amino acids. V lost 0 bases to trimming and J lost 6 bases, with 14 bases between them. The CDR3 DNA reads TGCGCCAGCAGCCAAGAGCGTCAGGGAGGTTCTGAAGCTTTCTTT. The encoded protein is CASSQERQGGSEAFF.

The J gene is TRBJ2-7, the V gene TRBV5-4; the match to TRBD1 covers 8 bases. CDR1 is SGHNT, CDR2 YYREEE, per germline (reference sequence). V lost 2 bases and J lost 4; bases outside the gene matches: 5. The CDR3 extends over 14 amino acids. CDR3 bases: TGTGCCAGCAGCTTAGGACAGGGCAATTACGAGCAGTACTTC. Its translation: CASSLGQGNYEQYF.

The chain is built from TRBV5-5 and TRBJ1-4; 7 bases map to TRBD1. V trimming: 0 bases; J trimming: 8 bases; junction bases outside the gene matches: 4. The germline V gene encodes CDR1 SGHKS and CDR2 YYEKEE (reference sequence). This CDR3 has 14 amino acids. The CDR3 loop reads CASSLGQGYEKLFF. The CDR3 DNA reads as TGTGCCAGCAGCTTGGGACAGGGCTACGAAAAACTGTTTTTT.

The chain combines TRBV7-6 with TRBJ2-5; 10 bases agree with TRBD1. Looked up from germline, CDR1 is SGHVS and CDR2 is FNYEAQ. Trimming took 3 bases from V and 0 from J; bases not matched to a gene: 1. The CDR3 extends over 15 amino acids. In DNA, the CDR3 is TGTGCCAGCAGCTTGGACAGGGGGTACCAAGAGACCCAGTACTTC. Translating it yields CASSLDRGYQETQYF.

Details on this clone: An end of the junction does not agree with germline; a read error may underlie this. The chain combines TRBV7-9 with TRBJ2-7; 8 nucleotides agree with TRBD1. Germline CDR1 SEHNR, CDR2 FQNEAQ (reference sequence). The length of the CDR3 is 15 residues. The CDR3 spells CSSSLNRDRSYEQYF. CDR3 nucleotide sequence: TGTTCCAGCAGCTTAAACCGGGACAGGAGCTACGAGCAGTACTTC.

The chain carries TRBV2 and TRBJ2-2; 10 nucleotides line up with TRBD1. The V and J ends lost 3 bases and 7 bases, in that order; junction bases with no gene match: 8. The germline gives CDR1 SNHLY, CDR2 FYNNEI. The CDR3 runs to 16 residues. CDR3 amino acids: CASSDPLDRGIGELFF. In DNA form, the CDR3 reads TGTGCCAGCAGTGACCCTTTGGACAGGGGGATCGGGGAGCTGTTTTTT. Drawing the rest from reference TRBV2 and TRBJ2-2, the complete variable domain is EPEVTQTPSHQVTQMGQEVILRCVPISNHLYFYWYRQILGQKVEFLVSFYNNEISEKSEIFDDQFSVERPDGSNFTLKIRSTKLEDSAMYFCASSDPLDRGIGELFFGEGSRLTVL.

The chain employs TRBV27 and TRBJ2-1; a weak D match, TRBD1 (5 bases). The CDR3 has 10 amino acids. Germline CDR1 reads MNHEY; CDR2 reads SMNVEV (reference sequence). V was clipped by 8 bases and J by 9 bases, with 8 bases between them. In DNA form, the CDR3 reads TGTGCCAGCTGGGGCAGTGAGCAGTTCTTC. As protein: CASWGSEQFF.

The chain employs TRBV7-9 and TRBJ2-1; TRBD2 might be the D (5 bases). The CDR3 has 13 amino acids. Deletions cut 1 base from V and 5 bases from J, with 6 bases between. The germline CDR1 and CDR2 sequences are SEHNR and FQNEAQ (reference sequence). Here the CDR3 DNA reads TGTGCCAGCAGCTTAGGAGGGCACAATGAGCAGTTCTTC. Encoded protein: CASSLGGHNEQFF.

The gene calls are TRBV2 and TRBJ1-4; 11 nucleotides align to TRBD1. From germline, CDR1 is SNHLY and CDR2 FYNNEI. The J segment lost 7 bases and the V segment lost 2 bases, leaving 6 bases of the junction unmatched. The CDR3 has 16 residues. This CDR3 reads CASSETGQGAGEKLFF. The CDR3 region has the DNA TGTGCCAGCAGTGAAACCGGACAGGGGGCTGGTGAAAAACTGTTTTTT.

CDR3: CASSSDRLDTQYF. The CDR3 DNA is TGTGCCAGCAGCTCTGACAGGCTGGATACGCAGTATTTT. The chain carries TRBV7-8 and TRBJ2-3; possible D gene TRBD1, 6 bases. Trimming took off 4 bases at V and 6 bases at J, with 11 bases between the two ends. This CDR3 contains 13 residues. CDR1 and CDR2 (germline): SGHVS, FQNEAQ.

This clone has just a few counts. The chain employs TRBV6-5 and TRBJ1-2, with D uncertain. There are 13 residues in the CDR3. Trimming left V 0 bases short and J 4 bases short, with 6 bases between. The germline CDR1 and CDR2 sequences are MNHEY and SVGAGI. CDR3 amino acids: CASSYSAVYGYTF. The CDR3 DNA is TGTGCCAGCAGTTACTCGGCCGTCTATGGCTACACCTTC.

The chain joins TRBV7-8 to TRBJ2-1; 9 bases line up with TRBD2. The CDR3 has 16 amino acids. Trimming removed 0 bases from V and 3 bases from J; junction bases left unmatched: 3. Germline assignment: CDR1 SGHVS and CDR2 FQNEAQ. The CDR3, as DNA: TGTGCCAGCAGCTTAGCGTTTAGCGGGAGCTACAATGAGCAGTTCTTC. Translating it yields CASSLAFSGSYNEQFF.

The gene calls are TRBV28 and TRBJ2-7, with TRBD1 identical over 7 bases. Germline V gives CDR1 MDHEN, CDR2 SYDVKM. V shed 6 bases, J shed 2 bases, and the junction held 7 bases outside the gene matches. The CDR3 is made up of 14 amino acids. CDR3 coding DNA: TGTGCCAGCAGGCTGACAGGGAGTACCTACGAGCAGTACTTC. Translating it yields CASRLTGSTYEQYF.

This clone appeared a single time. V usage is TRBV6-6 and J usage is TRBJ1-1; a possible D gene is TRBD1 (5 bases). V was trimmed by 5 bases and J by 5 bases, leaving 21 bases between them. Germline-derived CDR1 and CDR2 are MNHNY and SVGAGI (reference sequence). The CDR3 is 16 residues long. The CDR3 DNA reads TGTGCCAGCAGTCCCTCCCAGGGAGGTCGAGATACTGAAGCTTTCTTT. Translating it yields CASSPSQGGRDTEAFF.

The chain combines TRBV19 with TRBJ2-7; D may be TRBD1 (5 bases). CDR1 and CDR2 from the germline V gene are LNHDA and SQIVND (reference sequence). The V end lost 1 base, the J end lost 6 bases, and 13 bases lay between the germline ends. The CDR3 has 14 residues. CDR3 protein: CASSIGQYPVEQYF. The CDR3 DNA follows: TGTGCCAGTAGTATAGGACAGTACCCCGTCGAGCAGTACTTC.

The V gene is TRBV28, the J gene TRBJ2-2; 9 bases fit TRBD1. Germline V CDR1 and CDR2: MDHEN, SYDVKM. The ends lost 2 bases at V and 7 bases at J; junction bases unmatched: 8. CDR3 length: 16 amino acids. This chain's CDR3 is CASSLGGQGYSGELFF. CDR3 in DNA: TGTGCCAGCAGTTTAGGGGGACAGGGCTACAGCGGGGAGCTGTTTTTT.

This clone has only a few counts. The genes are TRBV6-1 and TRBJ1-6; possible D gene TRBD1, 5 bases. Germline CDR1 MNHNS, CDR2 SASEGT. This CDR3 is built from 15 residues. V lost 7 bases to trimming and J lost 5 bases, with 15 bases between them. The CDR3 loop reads CASTSHGGNNSPLHF. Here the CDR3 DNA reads TGTGCCAGCACCTCCCATGGGGGGAATAATTCACCCCTCCACTTT.

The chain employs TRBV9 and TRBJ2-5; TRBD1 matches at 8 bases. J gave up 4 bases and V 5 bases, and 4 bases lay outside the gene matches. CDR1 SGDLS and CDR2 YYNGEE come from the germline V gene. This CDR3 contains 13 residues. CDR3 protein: CASSPQGGETQYF. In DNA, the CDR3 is TGTGCCAGCAGTCCACAGGGGGGAGAGACCCAGTACTTC.

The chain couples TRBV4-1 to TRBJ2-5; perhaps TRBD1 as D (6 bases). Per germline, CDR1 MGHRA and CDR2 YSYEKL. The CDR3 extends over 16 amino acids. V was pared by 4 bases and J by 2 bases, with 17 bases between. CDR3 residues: CASSLPPGTGQETQYF. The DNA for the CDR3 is TGCGCCAGCAGCCTACCACCCGGCACAGGGCAAGAGACCCAGTACTTC.

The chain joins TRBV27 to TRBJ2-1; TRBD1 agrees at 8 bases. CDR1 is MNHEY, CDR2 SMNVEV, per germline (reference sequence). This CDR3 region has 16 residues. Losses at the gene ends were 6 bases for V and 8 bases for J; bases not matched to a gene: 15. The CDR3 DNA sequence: TGTGCCAGCAGCCACAACGGGGCAGGGGGCTATCATGAGCAGTTCTTC. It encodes CASSHNGAGGYHEQFF.

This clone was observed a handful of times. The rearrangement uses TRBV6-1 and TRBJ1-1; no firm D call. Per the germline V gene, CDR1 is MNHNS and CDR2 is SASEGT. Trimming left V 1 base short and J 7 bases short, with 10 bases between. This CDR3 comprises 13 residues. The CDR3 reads CASSEVYSSEAFF. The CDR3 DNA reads TGTGCCAGCAGTGAAGTTTACAGTAGTGAAGCTTTCTTT.